This TCR beta chain appears in the sequencing data of a study of T cells after somatic rescue of genetic block. This CDR3 is 12 amino acids long. Germline assignment: CDR1 SNHLY and CDR2 FYNNEI. V lost 5 bases to trimming and J lost 9 bases, with 11 bases between them. Assay: immunoSEQ multiplex PCR; the TCRdb copy retains only in-frame clones and omits some. The sample includes approximately 71,000 clones, around 93% of them seen just once. The chain carries TRBV2 and TRBJ2-1, with D possibly matching TRBD2 (6 bases). Material for sequencing was peripheral blood mononuclear cells (PBMCs). This receptor was taken from a man between 40 and 49 years old. The DNA for the CDR3 is TGTGCCAGCAGTCTGGAGGAGGGTGAGCAGTTCTTC. It codes for CASSLEEGEQFF.